This TCR beta chain was retrieved from a study of blood T cell repertoires in COVID-19. For the study at large: The United States, Italy and Spain were the sources of the acute and convalescent COVID-19 samples. PBMCs, B-cell-depleted T cells, or T cells provided the cDNA or gDNA that made up the material.

Assay used: immunoSEQ multiplex PCR; TCRdb lists only in-frame clones, some missing. The data contain 150,000 to 200,000 clones, about 82% of them singletons. The clonotype comes from a woman aged 30 to 39 with acute or convalescent COVID-19. The sequenced sample consisted of peripheral blood.

The CDR3 loop is CASSQDLGGQNTDTQYF. CDR3 nucleotides: TGTGCCAGCAGCCAAGATTTAGGGGGACAGAACACAGATACGCAGTATTTT. V usage is TRBV4-2 and J usage is TRBJ2-3; TRBD1 agrees at 7 bases. V was clipped by 0 bases and J by 2 bases; unmatched bases: 8. Germline CDR1 LGHNA, CDR2 YNFKEQ. CDR3 length: 17 residues.